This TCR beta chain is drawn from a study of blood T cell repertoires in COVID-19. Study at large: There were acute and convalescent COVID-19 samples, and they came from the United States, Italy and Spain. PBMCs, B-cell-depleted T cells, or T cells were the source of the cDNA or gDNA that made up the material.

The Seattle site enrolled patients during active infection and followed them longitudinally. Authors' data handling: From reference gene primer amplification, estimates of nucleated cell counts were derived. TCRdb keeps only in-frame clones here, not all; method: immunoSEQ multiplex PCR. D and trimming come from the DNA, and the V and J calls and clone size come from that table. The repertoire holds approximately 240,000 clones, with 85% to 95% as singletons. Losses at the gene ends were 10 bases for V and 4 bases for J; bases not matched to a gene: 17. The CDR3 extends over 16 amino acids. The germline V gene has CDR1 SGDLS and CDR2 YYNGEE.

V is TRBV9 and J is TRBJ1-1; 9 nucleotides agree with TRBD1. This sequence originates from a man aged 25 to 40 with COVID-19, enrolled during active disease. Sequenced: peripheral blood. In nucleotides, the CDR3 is TGTGCCTCCCAGGACAGGGGCCAAATTCCGGTCACTGAAGCTTTCTTT. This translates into CASQDRGQIPVTEAFF.